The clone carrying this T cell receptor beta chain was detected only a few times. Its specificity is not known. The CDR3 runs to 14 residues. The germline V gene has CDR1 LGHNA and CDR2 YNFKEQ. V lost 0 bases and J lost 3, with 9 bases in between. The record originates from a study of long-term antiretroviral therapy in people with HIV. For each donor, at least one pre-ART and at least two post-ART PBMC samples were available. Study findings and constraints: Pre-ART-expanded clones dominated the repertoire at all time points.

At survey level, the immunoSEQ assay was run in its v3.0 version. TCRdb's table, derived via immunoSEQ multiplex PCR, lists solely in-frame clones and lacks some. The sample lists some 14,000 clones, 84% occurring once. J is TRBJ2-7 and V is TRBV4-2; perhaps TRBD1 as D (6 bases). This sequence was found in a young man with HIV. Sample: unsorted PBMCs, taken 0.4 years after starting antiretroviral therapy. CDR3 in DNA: TGTGCCAGCAGCCAAGACTGGACAGACTACGAGCAGTACTTC. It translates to CASSQDWTDYEQYF.